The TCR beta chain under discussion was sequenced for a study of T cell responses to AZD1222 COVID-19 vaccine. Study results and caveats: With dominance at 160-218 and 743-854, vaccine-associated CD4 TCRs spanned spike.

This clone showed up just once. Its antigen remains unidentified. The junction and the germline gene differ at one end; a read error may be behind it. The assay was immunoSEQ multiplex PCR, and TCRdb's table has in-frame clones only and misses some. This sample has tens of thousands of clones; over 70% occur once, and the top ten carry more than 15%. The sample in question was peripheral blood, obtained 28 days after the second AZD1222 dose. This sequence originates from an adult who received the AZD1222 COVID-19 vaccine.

CDR3: CAASDLGTKRDTQYF. For the CDR3, the DNA is TGTGCCGCCAGTGATTTGGGGACTAAACGGGATACGCAGTATTTT. The V call is TRBV24-1, the J call TRBJ2-3, with 7 bases identical to TRBD2. The V gene's germline CDR1 is KGHDR and CDR2 SFDVKD. This CDR3 is built from 15 residues.